A single T cell receptor (beta chain) is shown here with its context. This clone was seen once. Its antigen target is currently unknown. The sample holds no much larger clone one base away, and base qualities are not on file. CDR1 and CDR2 were assigned from the germline V gene (reference sequence) as SGHNT and YYREEE. Ends trimmed: V by 2 bases, J by 3 bases; bases unmatched to a gene: 7. The CDR3, from cysteine to phenylalanine, totals 16 residues. The CDR3 DNA has 48 bases and is translated from base 1. These data come from a study of CD8+ T cells in alopecia areata listed by TCRdb under 2018. Study-wide context: Treated patients were enrolled in an open-label pilot trial of oral tofacitinib, 5 to 10 mg twice daily, for moderate-to-severe alopecia areata. Scalp clonality was compared across normal scalp (n=4), patchy alopecia areata scalp (n=8), and alopecia totalis/universalis scalp (n=8). RNA was obtained with the PAXgene miRNA kit for fixed scalp, the miRNeasy kit for PBMCs, and the RNeasy kit for mouse skin. TCRbeta CDR3 regions were amplified by immunoSEQ multiplex PCR using 35 Vbeta forward and 13 Jbeta reverse primers. Biopsies were taken from tofacitinib-treated patients at baseline and again at 4 and 24 weeks into treatment, and several of those patients also had a later scalp biopsy. High-throughput TCRbeta sequencing was used to examine T cell clonal expansion in alopecia areata in both the C3H/HeJ mouse model and human patients. Patients received tofacitinib for 6 to 18 months and were then followed off drug for 6 months to check for delayed response and recurrence. In treated patients, disease severity was measured using the SALT score, which gives the percentage of scalp surface area affected. On the human side, TCRbeta sequencing was run on scalp tissue and on sorted CD4+ and CD8+ peripheral blood T cells from healthy controls and from alopecia areata patients with either patchy or totalis/universalis disease.

Study-level results and caveats: Unlike mouse skin, where gammadelta T cells dominate, normal human skin contains resident alphabeta T cells that get sequenced too, which complicates analysis of the scalp TCR repertoire. During tofacitinib treatment, many expanded lesional clones stuck around in both scalp and blood, and this persistence may partly explain why relapse happens after treatment is stopped. Compared with mice, TCR sequences shared between patients were less clear, possibly partly because of HLA diversity across the patient population. Higher clonality and more expanded CD8+ clones were observed in lesional scalp than in normal scalp, particularly in alopecia totalis/universalis, a finding suggestive of antigenic drive. Scalp clonality and the number of expanded CD8+ clones among the top 100 scalp clones were significantly decreased by tofacitinib. The treated cohort was small, with a single nonresponder, so links between baseline CD8+ expansion and response need larger studies.

The library was produced with the immunoSEQ multiplex PCR assay. RNA was extracted from all samples and reverse transcribed into cDNA, which served as template for TCR sequencing. First-strand cDNA was synthesized using SuperScript III with a 2:1 mix of oligo-dT and random hexamers. A synthetic immune receptor repertoire was used to assess amplification bias, and residual bias was removed computationally. As for how the authors treated the data: Raw reads were preprocessed to remove errors, and CDR3 was defined by IMGT conventions from the conserved cysteine to phenylalanine. Clonality was computed as 1 minus the Shannon entropy, with the entropy normalized by log2 of the number of productive unique TCRs. CD4 or CD8 identity of scalp clones was inferred by cross-referencing scalp TCRbeta sequences with sorted blood CD4 and CD8 repertoires. In its TCRdb copy, this immuneACCESS table keeps in-frame sequences only and misses some clones. Where compared with another copy, unresolved V genes explain less than half of these, and the others have no known cause. The V and J calls and clone size were taken over from that table, and D and trimming were inferred from the DNA. This sample gives 80,000 or so clones in total; 66% of them show up just once. The ten largest clones represent roughly a quarter of the sample.

The time point label, read with the paper, signifies: around 22 weeks on oral tofacitinib. The treatment or condition label corresponds to: oral pan-JAK inhibitor, 5-10 mg twice daily. Peripheral blood and lesional scalp punch biopsies were obtained from patients with alopecia areata. PBMCs were separated by density centrifugation and stained for CD3, CD4 and CD8, after which CD4+ and CD8+ T cells were sorted on a FACSAria. Here the sequenced sample was CD8+ T cells sorted from blood, taken at week 24, from a patient treated with tofacitinib. This TCR derives from a human donor with alopecia areata. This chain joins TRBV5-4 to TRBJ2-5; TRBD2 agrees with 10 junctional bases. The CDR3 protein: CASSFPGLAGEETQYF. The sequenced DNA: TGTGCCAGCAGCTTCCCGGGGCTAGCGGGAGAAGAGACCCAGTACTTC. When the CDR3 is completed using the reference TRBV5-4 and TRBJ2-5 genes on either side, the full variable domain is ETGVTQSPTHLIKTRGQQVTLRCSSQSGHNTVSWYQQALGQGPQFIFQYYREEENGRGNFPPRFSGLQFPNYSSELNVNALELDDSALYLCASSFPGLAGEETQYFGPGTRLLVL.